These 16 T cell receptor beta chains came from one sample sequenced in a study of metastatic and nonmetastatic thyroid tumors. TCRdb recomputed clones from the PCR reads via MiXCR. The sample consists of over 45,000 clones, roughly a fifth of them appearing once. No patient received treatment before thyroid surgery. What was sequenced was blood. All receptors derive from a male donor with papillary thyroid cancer or a benign thyroid nodule (not recorded which). Some clones in this sample may be carry-over from other donors' samples.

The table lists this clone with many counts. The rearrangement joins TRBV6-1 to TRBJ1-2, with 7 nucleotides matching TRBD1. Germline V gene data show CDR1 as MNHNS and CDR2 as SASEGT. The length of the CDR3 is 15 residues. The trim removed 5 bases at V and 2 bases at J, leaving 8 bases unmatched. CDR3 nucleotide sequence: TGTGCCAGCAGTTTATCGGGGACAGAAAACTATGGCTACACCTTC. This sequence encodes CASSLSGTENYGYTF.

This clone was counted at least ten times. The chain employs TRBV19 and TRBJ2-2; 9 bases agree with TRBD1. V trimming: 3 bases; J trimming: 4 bases; junction bases outside the gene matches: 12. The CDR3 is 18 amino acids. Germline V gene sequence: CDR1 LNHDA, CDR2 SQIVND (reference sequence). Written as DNA, the CDR3 is TGTGCCAGTAGTATCTATCCCGGGACAGGGTTAGGCACCGGGGAGCTGTTTTTT. Translated, it gives CASSIYPGTGLGTGELFF.

The V gene is TRBV20-1, the J gene TRBJ1-1; a weak D match, TRBD1 (5 bases). CDR3 length: 15 amino acids. V shed 5 bases and J shed 4 bases, with 20 bases lying between them. Germline-derived CDR1 and CDR2 are DFQATT and SNEGSKA (reference sequence). CDR3 DNA sequence: TGCAGTGCTTTCCGGAGAGGGGATCGCGGCACTGAAGCTTTCTTT. This encodes CSAFRRGDRGTEAFF.

Ten or more counts support this clone. The chain couples TRBV6-6 to TRBJ2-5; a weak D match, TRBD2 (7 bases). Trimming cost V 2 bases and J 5 bases, with 12 bases left between them. This CDR3 contains 14 residues. CDR1 is MNHNY, CDR2 SVGAGI, per germline (reference sequence). The CDR3 sequence: CASSYGGGGETQYF. CDR3 DNA: TGTGCCAGCAGTTACGGGGGGGGCGGTGAGACCCAGTACTTC.

This clone has at least ten counts. This rearrangement joins TRBV7-9 to TRBJ2-7, with D possibly matching TRBD2 (5 bases). The germline V gene encodes CDR1 SEHNR and CDR2 FQNEAQ (reference sequence). The CDR3 runs to 13 residues. The germline V and J ends were trimmed by 2 bases and 3 bases, with 8 bases remaining between them. The CDR3 here is CASSLSGGYEQYF. CDR3 DNA: TGTGCCAGCAGCTTAAGCGGAGGCTACGAGCAGTACTTC.

By sample fraction, this clone is medium-sized. The V and J genes are TRBV6-1 and TRBJ1-2; perhaps TRBD1 as D (5 bases). Trimming shortened V by 0 bases and J by 6 bases, and 11 bases separated the two germline ends. The CDR3 is 14 amino acids. Germline-derived CDR1 and CDR2 are MNHNS and SASEGT. CDR3 coding DNA: TGTGCCAGCAGTGAAGCGCCAGGGAGTCATGGCTACACCTTC. Protein sequence: CASSEAPGSHGYTF.

The table lists this clone with many counts. J is TRBJ2-7 and V is TRBV20-1, with 8 bases aligning to TRBD2. This CDR3 contains 14 residues. The germline V gene has CDR1 DFQATT and CDR2 SNEGSKA (reference sequence). Trimming cost V 0 bases and J 5 bases; bases outside gene matches: 6. The CDR3 DNA reads TGCAGTGCTAGAGAGCGGACTAGCAGACACGAGCAGTACTTC. Residues: CSARERTSRHEQYF.

The chain employs TRBV18 and TRBJ2-3; a weak D match, TRBD2 (5 bases). V lost 4 bases and J 4 bases, leaving 12 bases between the germline ends. The CDR3 spans 14 residues. From germline, CDR1 is KGHSH and CDR2 LQKENI. In nucleotides, the CDR3 is TGTGCCAGCTCACTCTCCCCGGAGGCAGATACGCAGTATTTT. Protein sequence: CASSLSPEADTQYF.

This clone was recorded many times. The rearrangement uses TRBV5-8 and TRBJ2-5; D is possibly TRBD1 or TRBD2 (5 bases each). The ends were cut back, 1 base at V and 1 base at J, with 11 bases in the middle. CDR1 is SGHTS, CDR2 YDEGEE, per germline. This CDR3 is 15 amino acids long. The CDR3 protein is CASSLLGTGQETQYF. The DNA for the CDR3 is TGTGCCAGCAGCTTGCTGGGGACCGGCCAAGAGACCCAGTACTTC.

The count of this clone is one. CDR3: CSARDQGLRKSQFF. In nucleotides, the CDR3 is TGCAGTGCTAGAGATCAGGGACTCCGGAAGAGTCAGTTCTTC. The chain joins TRBV20-1 to TRBJ2-1, with D possibly TRBD2 on 6 matching bases. The V gene's germline CDR1 is DFQATT and CDR2 SNEGSKA (reference sequence). Trimming shortened V by 0 bases and J by 13 bases, and 19 bases separated the two germline ends. The CDR3 length is 14 residues.

This clone was detected ten times or more. J is TRBJ2-7 and V is TRBV7-8; D perhaps matches TRBD2 (7 bases). Germline V gives CDR1 SGHVS, CDR2 FQNEAQ. The ends were cut back, 4 bases at V and 3 bases at J, with 16 bases in the middle. The CDR3 runs 15 residues. CDR3 sequence reads: CASSSLTGLDYEQYF. The CDR3 nucleotides are TGTGCCAGCAGCTCGTTGACAGGACTAGACTACGAGCAGTACTTC.

This clone has at least ten counts. This chain uses TRBV4-2 with TRBJ2-1; either TRBD1 or TRBD2 may fit D (5 bases each). CDR1 and CDR2 from the germline V gene are LGHNA and YNFKEQ. V was shortened by 5 bases and J by 10 bases, with 24 bases between the two germline ends. The CDR3 contains 16 residues. DNA for the CDR3: TGTGCCAGCAGCACCGGGACGGAGTCTTTTTTAACGGAGCAGTTCTTC. Translation gives CASSTGTESFLTEQFF.

This clone is medium-sized in the sample. V usage is TRBV5-1 and J usage is TRBJ1-2; the D is unclear. Trimming removed 0 bases at V and 3 bases at J, with 12 bases between. Germline CDR1 SGHRS, CDR2 YFSETQ. This CDR3 has 15 amino acids. The CDR3 is CASSLARTQDYGYTF. CDR3 sequence (DNA): TGCGCCAGCAGCTTGGCCCGGACCCAAGACTATGGCTACACCTTC.

The V and J genes are TRBV20-1 and TRBJ1-6, with D perhaps matching TRBD1 (6 bases). Germline CDR1 DFQATT, CDR2 SNEGSKA (reference sequence). This CDR3 comprises 14 residues. Trimming left V 2 bases short and J 9 bases short, with 14 bases between. In DNA form, the CDR3 reads TGCAGTGCTAGAAACAGGGTAATGGGTTCACCCCTCCACTTT. It encodes CSARNRVMGSPLHF.

This clone was seen repeatedly, ten times or more. This chain uses TRBV4-1 with TRBJ1-2; D is unresolved. Germline V gives CDR1 MGHRA, CDR2 YSYEKL. This CDR3 region has 16 residues. V shed 5 bases and J shed 0 bases, with 16 bases lying between them. The CDR3 loop reads CASSEVGGRPNYGYTF. The CDR3 bases are TGCGCCAGCAGCGAAGTAGGAGGGAGGCCTAACTATGGCTACACCTTC.

This clone was observed a few times. The chain recombines TRBV12-3 or TRBV12-4 with TRBJ2-6; D is unresolved. Trimming took off 8 bases at V and 2 bases at J, with 13 bases between the two ends. This CDR3 comprises 15 residues. The CDR3 is CASAPWRAGANVLTF. In DNA form, the CDR3 reads TGTGCCAGCGCTCCTTGGCGTGCTGGGGCCAACGTCCTGACTTTC.